Listed below are T cell receptor beta chains from one sample, sequenced in a study of human CD8 memory T cell subsets. One entry per CDR3 protein, without DNA, is what TCRdb gives after re-calling the 5' RACE reads. The sample table sets out 9,000 to 15,000 distinct CDR3 sequences. The sequenced sample was CD8+ T cells from PBMCs. These receptors came from a human donor in good health. The CDR3 runs from the conserved cysteine through the conserved F or W. Each record gives: CDR3 protein, clone size, CDR3 length, V gene, J gene. Only part of the rows carry a size: once, few, many, or a class if the clone is expanded.

CATHTSSGTAINQPQHF	NA	17	TRBV19	TRBJ1-5
CASSLYGQEDLHF	medium-sized	13	TRBV28	TRBJ1-6
CASIRGLADTQYF	NA	13	TRBV24-1	TRBJ2-3
CASSYSFLQNTEAFF	NA	15	TRBV6-6	TRBJ1-1
CASSPGTVMTFSGNTIYF	NA	18	TRBV7-6	TRBJ1-3
CASSSGQGGEKLFF	large	14	TRBV6-5	TRBJ1-4
CASSVTTGPTYEQYF	NA	15	TRBV6-2/TRBV6-3	TRBJ2-7
CSAMFGVGNTIYF	NA	13	TRBV20-1	TRBJ1-3
CSVEIFGAYGYTF	NA	13	TRBV29-1	TRBJ1-2
CASSQELWTATNEKLFF	NA	17	TRBV3-1	TRBJ1-4
CSARDLGGYSYEQYF	NA	15	TRBV20-1	TRBJ2-7
CATNRGADTQYF	NA	12	TRBV19	TRBJ2-3
CASSLGGTDTQYF	NA	13	TRBV27	TRBJ2-3
CASSIGLEVETQYF	large	14	TRBV5-4	TRBJ2-5
CATSREGPGLNEQFF	NA	15	TRBV24-1	TRBJ2-1
CASSLIWGGSGSSYNEQFF	NA	19	TRBV5-6	TRBJ2-1
CASSPGIFHEQYF	NA	13	TRBV14	TRBJ2-7
CASSPRVAEGETQYF	NA	15	TRBV7-2	TRBJ2-5
CASRGPNTGELFF	NA	13	TRBV7-9	TRBJ2-2
CASSVTGGNEQYF	NA	13	TRBV19	TRBJ2-7
CASSLVARGTEAFF	NA	14	TRBV7-2	TRBJ1-1
CATHPGTHTGELFF	NA	14	TRBV6-4	TRBJ2-2
CASSETLGLSGSDTQYF	NA	17	TRBV2	TRBJ2-3
CASSQDRGETEAFF	NA	14	TRBV4-3	TRBJ1-1
CASSLEGTSDEQFF	NA	14	TRBV7-9	TRBJ2-1
CASRKGPEISGTDTQYF	NA	17	TRBV2	TRBJ2-3
CASSPGTGAYEQYF	NA	14	TRBV11-2	TRBJ2-7
CAVRGWGYNSPLHF	NA	14	TRBV7-2	TRBJ1-6
CASSYIPLQGSTDTQYF	NA	17	TRBV27	TRBJ2-3
CASSLRGPGNTEAFF	NA	15	TRBV5-1	TRBJ1-1
CASSQRRTRPYEQYF	NA	15	TRBV13	TRBJ2-7